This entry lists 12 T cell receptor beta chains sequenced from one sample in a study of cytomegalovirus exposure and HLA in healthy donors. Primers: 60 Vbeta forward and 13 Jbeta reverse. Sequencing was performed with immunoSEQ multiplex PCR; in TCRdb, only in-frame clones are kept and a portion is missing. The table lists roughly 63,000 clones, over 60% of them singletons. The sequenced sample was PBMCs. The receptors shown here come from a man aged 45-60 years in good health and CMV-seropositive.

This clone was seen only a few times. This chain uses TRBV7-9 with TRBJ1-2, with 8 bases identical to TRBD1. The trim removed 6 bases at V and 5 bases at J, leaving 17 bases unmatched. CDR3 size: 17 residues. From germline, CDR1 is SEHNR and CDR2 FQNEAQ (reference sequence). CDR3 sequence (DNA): TGTGCCAGCAGGTCCTACGGGACAGGTGAACCCTCGTATGGCTACACCTTC. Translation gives CASRSYGTGEPSYGYTF.

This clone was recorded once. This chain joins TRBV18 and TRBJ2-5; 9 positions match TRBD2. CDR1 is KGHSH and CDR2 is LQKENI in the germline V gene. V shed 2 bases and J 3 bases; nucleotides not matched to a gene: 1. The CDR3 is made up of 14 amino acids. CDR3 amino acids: CASSPLAGEETQYF. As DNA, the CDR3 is TGTGCCAGCTCACCATTAGCGGGGGAAGAGACCCAGTACTTC.

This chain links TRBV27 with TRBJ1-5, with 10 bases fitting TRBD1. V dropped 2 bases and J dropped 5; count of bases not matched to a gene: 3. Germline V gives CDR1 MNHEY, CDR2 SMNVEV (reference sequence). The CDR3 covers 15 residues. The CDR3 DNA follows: TGTGCCAGCAGTTTAACCGGGACAGGGGATCAGCCCCAGCATTTT. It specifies CASSLTGTGDQPQHF.

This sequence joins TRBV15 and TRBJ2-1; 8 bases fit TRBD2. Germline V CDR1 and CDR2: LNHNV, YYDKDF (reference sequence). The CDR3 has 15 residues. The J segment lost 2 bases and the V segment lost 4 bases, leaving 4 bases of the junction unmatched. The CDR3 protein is CATSTRAGAYNEQFF. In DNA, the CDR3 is TGTGCCACCAGCACCCGAGCGGGAGCCTACAATGAGCAGTTCTTC.

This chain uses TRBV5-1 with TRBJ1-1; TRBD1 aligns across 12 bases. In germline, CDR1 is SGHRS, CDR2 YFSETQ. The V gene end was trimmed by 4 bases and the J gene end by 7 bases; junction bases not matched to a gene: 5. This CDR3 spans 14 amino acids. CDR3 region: CASSPGTGGLEAFF. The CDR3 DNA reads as TGCGCCAGCAGCCCTGGGACAGGGGGCCTTGAAGCTTTCTTT.

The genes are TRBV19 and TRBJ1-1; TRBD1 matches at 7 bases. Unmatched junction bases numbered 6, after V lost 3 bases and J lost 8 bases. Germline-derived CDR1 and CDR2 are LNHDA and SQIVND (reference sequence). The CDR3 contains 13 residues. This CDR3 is CASSIDRAGEAFF. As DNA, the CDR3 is TGTGCCAGTAGTATCGACAGGGCGGGCGAAGCTTTCTTT.

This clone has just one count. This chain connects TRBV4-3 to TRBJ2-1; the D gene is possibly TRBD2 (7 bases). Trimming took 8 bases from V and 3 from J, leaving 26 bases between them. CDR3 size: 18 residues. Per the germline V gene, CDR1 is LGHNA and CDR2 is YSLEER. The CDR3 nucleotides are TGCGCCAGCGCTCTTGAGGGGGGGGCCGGGGGGATCTACAATGAGCAGTTCTTC. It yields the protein CASALEGGAGGIYNEQFF.

The DNA of the CDR3 is TGTGCCAGCAGTTTTCGACTAGCGGGAAGCAATGAGCAGTTCTTC. Translating it yields CASSFRLAGSNEQFF. This chain links TRBV7-2 with TRBJ2-1; TRBD2 agrees at 11 bases. J gave up 6 bases and V 6 bases, and 7 bases lay outside the gene matches. Germline V gene lookup returns CDR1 SGHTA and CDR2 FQGNSA. The length of the CDR3 is 15 residues.

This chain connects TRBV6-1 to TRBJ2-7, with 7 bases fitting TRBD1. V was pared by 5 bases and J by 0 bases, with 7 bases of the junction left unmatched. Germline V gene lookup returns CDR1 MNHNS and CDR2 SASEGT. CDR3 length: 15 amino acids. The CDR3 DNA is TGTGCCAGCAGTCCCGGACAGGCTAGCTCCTACGAGCAGTACTTC. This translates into CASSPGQASSYEQYF.

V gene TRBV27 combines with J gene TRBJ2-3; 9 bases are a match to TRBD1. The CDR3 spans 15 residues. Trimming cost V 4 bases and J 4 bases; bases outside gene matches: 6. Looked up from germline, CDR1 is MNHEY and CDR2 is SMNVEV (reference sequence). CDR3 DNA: TGTGCCAGCAGTTCCCGGGACAGGGCCCCAGATACGCAGTATTTT. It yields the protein CASSSRDRAPDTQYF.

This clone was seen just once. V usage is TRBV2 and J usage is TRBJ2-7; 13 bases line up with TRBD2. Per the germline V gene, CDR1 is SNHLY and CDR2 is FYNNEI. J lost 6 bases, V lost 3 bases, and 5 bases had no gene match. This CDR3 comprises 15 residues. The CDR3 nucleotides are TGTGCCAGCAGTGACCTTGGACTAGCGGGAGTCGAGCAGTACTTC. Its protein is CASSDLGLAGVEQYF. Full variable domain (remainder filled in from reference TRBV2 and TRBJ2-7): EPEVTQTPSHQVTQMGQEVILRCVPISNHLYFYWYRQILGQKVEFLVSFYNNEISEKSEIFDDQFSVERPDGSNFTLKIRSTKLEDSAMYFCASSDLGLAGVEQYFGPGTRLTVT.

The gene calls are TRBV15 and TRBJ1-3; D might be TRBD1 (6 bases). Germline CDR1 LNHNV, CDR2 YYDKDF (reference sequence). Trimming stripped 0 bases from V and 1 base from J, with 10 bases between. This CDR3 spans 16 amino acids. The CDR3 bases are TGTGCCACCAGCAGAGACCTACAGGGTTCTGGAAACACCATATATTTT. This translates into CATSRDLQGSGNTIYF.